This record concerns one TCR beta chain sequence. The data were obtained in a study of T cell changes during pregnancy in multiple sclerosis. The CDR3 sequence is 12 residues long. The ends lost 4 bases at V and 10 bases at J; junction bases unmatched: 4. Germline V gene data show CDR1 as KGHSH and CDR2 as LQKENI. Only in-frame clones appear in the TCRdb table, and some are missing; sequencing was by immunoSEQ multiplex PCR. The profile shows roughly 20,000 clones, about 89% of them singletons. This TCR derives from a female donor in good health, enrolled as a control in a pregnancy study. Material: CD8+ T cells from peripheral blood mononuclear cells, obtained in the third trimester of pregnancy. V gene TRBV18 combines with J gene TRBJ2-1; the match to TRBD1 covers 7 bases. The CDR3 region is CASSLAGGEQFF. The CDR3 DNA reads TGTGCCAGCTCACTGGCAGGGGGAGAGCAGTTCTTC.